This passage covers 10 T cell receptor beta chains from one sample sequenced in a study of cytomegalovirus exposure and HLA in healthy donors. The PCR ran on 60 Vbeta and 13 Jbeta primers. TCRdb keeps only in-frame clones here, not all; method: immunoSEQ multiplex PCR. This sample yields 80,000 to 95,000 clones, of which 64% are seen a single time; roughly 2.5% belongs to the top ten. The material sequenced was PBMCs. The receptors originated from a human donor in good health.

CDR3 sequence (DNA): TGTGCCAGCAGCTCGCCGGGACTAGCTTCCCACGAGCAGTACTTC. This encodes CASSSPGLASHEQYF. The chain is built from TRBV7-3 and TRBJ2-7; 9 bases match TRBD2. The CDR3 is 15 residues long. The V gene end was trimmed by 4 bases and the J gene end by 5 bases; junction bases not matched to a gene: 9. CDR1 is SGHTA and CDR2 is FQGTGA in the germline V gene.

This clone turned up a few times. This chain links TRBV4-2 with TRBJ2-1; 10 nucleotides line up with TRBD2. Trimming cost V 0 bases and J 4 bases; bases outside gene matches: 3. Germline V gives CDR1 LGHNA, CDR2 YNFKEQ. There are 16 residues in the CDR3. The CDR3 bases are TGTGCCAGCAGCCAAGAACGGACTAGCGGTTACAATGAGCAGTTCTTC. It is translated as CASSQERTSGYNEQFF.

The genes are TRBV5-1 and TRBJ2-2, with D perhaps matching TRBD1 (5 bases). The CDR3 consists of 15 residues. Germline V CDR1 and CDR2: SGHRS, YFSETQ. The ends were cut back, 4 bases at V and 4 bases at J, with 14 bases in the middle. CDR3 loop: CASSPDTSGTGELFF. CDR3 bases: TGCGCCAGCAGCCCGGACACATCGGGCACCGGGGAGCTGTTTTTT.

This clone was observed a handful of times. This rearrangement joins TRBV5-1 to TRBJ2-6, with a possible D match to TRBD1 (6 bases). Germline values: CDR1 SGHRS, CDR2 YFSETQ. CDR3 length equals 17 residues. V dropped 3 bases and J dropped 2 bases, with 15 bases sitting between them. The CDR3 is CASSSDVRGTGANVLTF. The CDR3 region has the DNA TGCGCCAGCAGCTCTGATGTAAGGGGGACTGGGGCCAACGTCCTGACTTTC.

The rearrangement joins TRBV30 to TRBJ2-5, with D hard to call. The germline gives CDR1 GTSNPN, CDR2 SVGIG (reference sequence). V lost 4 bases and J 4 bases, leaving 13 bases between the germline ends. This CDR3 has 13 amino acids. CDR3 in DNA: TGTGCCTGGACAAGCCACCTCGGAGAGACCCAGTACTTC. Residues: CAWTSHLGETQYF.

The chain carries TRBV30 and TRBJ1-5; possibly TRBD1 for D (6 bases). The CDR3 covers 14 residues. Per germline, CDR1 GTSNPN and CDR2 SVGIG (reference sequence). Trimming took off 5 bases at V and 2 bases at J, with 13 bases between the two ends. The DNA for the CDR3 is TGTGCCTGGGACAGGCTGGCTGGCAATCAGCCCCAGCATTTT. This gives the protein CAWDRLAGNQPQHF.

This clone was seen more than once but under ten times. The V and J genes are TRBV30 and TRBJ1-5; D might be TRBD1 (5 bases). Between the trimmed V and J ends, which lost 3 bases and 0 bases, there was a span of 6 bases. CDR1 is GTSNPN, CDR2 SVGIG, per germline (reference sequence). CDR3 length: 13 amino acids. The CDR3 region is CAWRGLSNQPQHF. Here the CDR3 DNA reads TGTGCCTGGAGGGGGCTTAGCAATCAGCCCCAGCATTTT.

This chain links TRBV18 with TRBJ1-1, with D unclear. V was pared by 3 bases and J by 0 bases, with 17 bases between. The CDR3 runs to 17 residues. Germline CDR1 and CDR2: KGHSH and LQKENI. CDR3 in DNA: TGTGCCAGCTCACCCGTCCAGGTCAGGTCCATGAACACTGAAGCTTTCTTT. Residues: CASSPVQVRSMNTEAFF.

The CDR3 sequence is CASSPTGGRATPNYGYTF. In DNA form, the CDR3 reads TGTGCCAGCAGCCCCACAGGGGGCCGGGCCACTCCGAACTATGGCTACACCTTC. The chain links TRBV5-4 to TRBJ1-2; 9 positions match TRBD1. CDR3 length: 18 residues. V was clipped by 4 bases and J by 2 bases; unmatched bases: 15. Germline CDR1 reads SGHNT; CDR2 reads YYREEE (reference sequence).

V is TRBV7-2 and J is TRBJ2-3; D remains unclear. Germline values: CDR1 SGHTA, CDR2 FQGNSA. The CDR3 is made up of 14 amino acids. Trimming removed 1 base at V and 3 bases at J, with 8 bases between. The CDR3 protein is CASSLDLRTDTQYF. The CDR3 nucleotides are TGTGCCAGCAGCTTAGATTTGCGAACAGATACGCAGTATTTT.